The T cell receptor (beta chain) described here comes from a study of OX40 agonist ivuxolimab in advanced cancers. Study context: An agonistic anti-OX40 (CD134) antibody, ivuxolimab, was used to treat the patients. Prior checkpoint blockade (anti-PD-1, anti-PD-L1 or anti-CTLA-4) was permitted; 40% had it.

Germline loops: CDR1 SGDLS, CDR2 YYNGEE. The CDR3 is made up of 14 amino acids. V dropped 3 bases and J dropped 11; count of bases not matched to a gene: 10. Using immunoSEQ multiplex PCR, the repertoire was profiled, and TCRdb retains in-frame clones only, with some absent. The table includes roughly 72,000 clones, 85% to 90% detected once. The sequenced sample was CD4+ or CD8+ T cells sorted from blood, obtained in a trial of the OX40 agonist ivuxolimab. This sequence originates from an adult with an advanced solid tumor such as melanoma, head and neck, liver or kidney cancer. The chain employs TRBV9 and TRBJ2-1; 8 bases match TRBD2. CDR3 DNA sequence: TGTGCCAGCAGCGCCGGCGGGGGGACCTTAAAGCAGTTCTTC. Translated: CASSAGGGTLKQFF.